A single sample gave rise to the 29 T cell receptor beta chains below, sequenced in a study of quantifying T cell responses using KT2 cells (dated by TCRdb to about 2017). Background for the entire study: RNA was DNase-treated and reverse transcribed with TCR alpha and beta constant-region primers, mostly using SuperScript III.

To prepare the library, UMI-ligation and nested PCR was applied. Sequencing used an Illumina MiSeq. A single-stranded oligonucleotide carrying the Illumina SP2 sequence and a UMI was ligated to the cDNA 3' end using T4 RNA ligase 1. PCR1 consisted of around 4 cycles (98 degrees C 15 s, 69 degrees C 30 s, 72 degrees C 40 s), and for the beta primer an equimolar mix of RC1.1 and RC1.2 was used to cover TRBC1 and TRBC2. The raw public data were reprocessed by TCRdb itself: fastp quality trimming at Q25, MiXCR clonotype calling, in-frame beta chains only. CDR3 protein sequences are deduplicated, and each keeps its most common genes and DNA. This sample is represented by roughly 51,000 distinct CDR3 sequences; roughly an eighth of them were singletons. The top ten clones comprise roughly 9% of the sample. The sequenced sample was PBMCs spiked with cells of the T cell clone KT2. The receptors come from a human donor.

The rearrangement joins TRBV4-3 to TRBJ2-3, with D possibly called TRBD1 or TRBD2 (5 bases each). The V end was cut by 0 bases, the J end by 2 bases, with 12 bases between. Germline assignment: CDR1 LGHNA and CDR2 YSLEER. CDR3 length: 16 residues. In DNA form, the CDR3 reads TGCGCCAGCAGCCAAGATCGGGGCAGACCCACAGATACGCAGTATTTT. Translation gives CASSQDRGRPTDTQYF.

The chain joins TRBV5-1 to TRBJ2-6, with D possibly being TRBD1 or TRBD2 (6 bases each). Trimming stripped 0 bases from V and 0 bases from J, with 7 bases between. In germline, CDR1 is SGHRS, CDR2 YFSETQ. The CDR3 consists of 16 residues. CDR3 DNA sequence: TGCGCCAGCAGCTTGGGGGGGGCCTCTGGGGCCAACGTCCTGACTTTC. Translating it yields CASSLGGASGANVLTF.

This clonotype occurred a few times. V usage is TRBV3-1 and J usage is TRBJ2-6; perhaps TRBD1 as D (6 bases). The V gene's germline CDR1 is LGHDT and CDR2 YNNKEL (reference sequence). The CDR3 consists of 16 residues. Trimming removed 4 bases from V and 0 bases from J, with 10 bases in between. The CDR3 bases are TGTGCCAGCAGCCGCAGGGGACGCTCTGGGGCCAACGTCCTGACTTTC. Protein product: CASSRRGRSGANVLTF.

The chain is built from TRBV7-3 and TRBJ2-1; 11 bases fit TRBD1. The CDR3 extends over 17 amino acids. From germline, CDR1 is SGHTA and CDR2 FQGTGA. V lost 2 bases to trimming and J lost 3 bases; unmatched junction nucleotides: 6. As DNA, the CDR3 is TGTGCCAGCAGCTTAGGACAGGGGGCCTTGGGCTACAATGAGCAGTTCTTC. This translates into CASSLGQGALGYNEQFF. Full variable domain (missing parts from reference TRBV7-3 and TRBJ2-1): GAGVSQTPSNKVTEKGKYVELRCDPISGHTALYWYRQSLGQGPEFLIYFQGTGAADDSGLPNDRFFAVRPEGSVSTLKIQRTERGDSAVYLCASSLGQGALGYNEQFFGPGTRLTVL.

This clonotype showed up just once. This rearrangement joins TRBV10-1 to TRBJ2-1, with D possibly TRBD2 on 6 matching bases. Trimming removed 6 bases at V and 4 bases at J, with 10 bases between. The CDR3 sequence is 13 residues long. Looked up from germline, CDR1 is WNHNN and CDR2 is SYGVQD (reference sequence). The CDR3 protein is CASSAGPYNEQFF. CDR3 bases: TGCGCCAGCAGCGCGGGACCGTACAATGAGCAGTTCTTC.

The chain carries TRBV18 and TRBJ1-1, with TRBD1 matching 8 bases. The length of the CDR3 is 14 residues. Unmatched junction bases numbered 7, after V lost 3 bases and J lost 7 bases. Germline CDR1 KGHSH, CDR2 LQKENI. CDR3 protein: CASSPSRQGLEAFF. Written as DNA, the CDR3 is TGTGCCAGCTCACCGTCGCGACAGGGGCTTGAAGCTTTCTTT.

As DNA, the CDR3 is TGTGCCAGCAGTTTAGGCGGTTGGCTATCCACAGATACGCAGTATTTT. Translating gives CASSLGGWLSTDTQYF. The chain recombines TRBV27 with TRBJ2-3; no reliable D call. The CDR3 is made up of 16 amino acids. Deletions cut 2 bases from V and 2 bases from J, with 14 bases between. Germline lookup yields CDR1 MNHEY and CDR2 SMNVEV (reference sequence).

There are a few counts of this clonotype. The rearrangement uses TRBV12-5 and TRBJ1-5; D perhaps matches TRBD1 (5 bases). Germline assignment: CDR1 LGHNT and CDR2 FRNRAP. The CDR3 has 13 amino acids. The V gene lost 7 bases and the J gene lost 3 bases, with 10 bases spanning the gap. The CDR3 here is CASATALNQPQHF. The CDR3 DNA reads TGTGCTAGTGCGACAGCGCTCAATCAGCCCCAGCATTTT.

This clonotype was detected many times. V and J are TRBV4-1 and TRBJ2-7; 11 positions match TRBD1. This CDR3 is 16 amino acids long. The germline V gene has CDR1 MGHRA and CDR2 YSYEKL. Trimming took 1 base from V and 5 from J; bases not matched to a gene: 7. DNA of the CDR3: TGCGCCAGCAGCCAAGTTGAAGGACAGGGGGCAAACGAGCAGTACTTC. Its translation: CASSQVEGQGANEQYF.

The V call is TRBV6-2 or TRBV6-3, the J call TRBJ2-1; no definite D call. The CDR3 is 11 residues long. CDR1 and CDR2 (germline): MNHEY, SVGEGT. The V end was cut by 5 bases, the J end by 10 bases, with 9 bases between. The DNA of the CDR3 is TGTGCCAGCAGTACAGCGACCGAGCAGTTCTTC. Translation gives CASSTATEQFF.

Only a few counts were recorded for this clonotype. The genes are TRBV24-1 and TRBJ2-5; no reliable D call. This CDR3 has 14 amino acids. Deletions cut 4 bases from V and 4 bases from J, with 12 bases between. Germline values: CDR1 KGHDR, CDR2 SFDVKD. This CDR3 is CATSDPRGRETQYF. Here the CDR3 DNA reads TGTGCCACCAGTGACCCACGAGGTCGAGAGACCCAGTACTTC.

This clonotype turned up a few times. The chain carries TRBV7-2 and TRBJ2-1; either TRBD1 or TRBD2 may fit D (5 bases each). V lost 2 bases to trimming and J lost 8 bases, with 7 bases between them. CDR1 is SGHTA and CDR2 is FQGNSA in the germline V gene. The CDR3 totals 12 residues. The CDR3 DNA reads TGTGCCAGCAGCTTATGGGGGTATGAGCAGTTCTTC. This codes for CASSLWGYEQFF.

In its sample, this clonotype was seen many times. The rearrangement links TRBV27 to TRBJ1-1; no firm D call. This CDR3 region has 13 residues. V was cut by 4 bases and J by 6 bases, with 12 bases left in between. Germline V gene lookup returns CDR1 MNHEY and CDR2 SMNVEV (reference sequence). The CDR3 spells CASSWAGAAEAFF. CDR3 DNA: TGTGCCAGCAGTTGGGCGGGAGCAGCTGAAGCTTTCTTT.

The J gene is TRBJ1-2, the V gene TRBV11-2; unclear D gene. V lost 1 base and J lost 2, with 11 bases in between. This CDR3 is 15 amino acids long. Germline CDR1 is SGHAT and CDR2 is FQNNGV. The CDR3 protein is CASSLGSGLNYGYTF. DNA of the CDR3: TGTGCCAGCAGCTTAGGATCTGGATTAAACTATGGCTACACCTTC.

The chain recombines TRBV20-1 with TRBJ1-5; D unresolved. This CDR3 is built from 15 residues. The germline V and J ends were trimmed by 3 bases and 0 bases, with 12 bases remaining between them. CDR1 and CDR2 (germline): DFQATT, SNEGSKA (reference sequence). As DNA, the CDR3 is TGCAGTGCTAGTCCGTCGGCGGTTAGCAATCAGCCCCAGCATTTT. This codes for CSASPSAVSNQPQHF.

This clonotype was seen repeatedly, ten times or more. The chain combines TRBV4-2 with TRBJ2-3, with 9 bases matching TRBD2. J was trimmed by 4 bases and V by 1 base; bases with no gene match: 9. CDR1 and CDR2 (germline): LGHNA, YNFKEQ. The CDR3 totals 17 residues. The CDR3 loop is CASSQGQAGGLADTQYF. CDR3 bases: TGTGCCAGCAGCCAAGGCCAGGCGGGGGGGCTCGCAGATACGCAGTATTTT.

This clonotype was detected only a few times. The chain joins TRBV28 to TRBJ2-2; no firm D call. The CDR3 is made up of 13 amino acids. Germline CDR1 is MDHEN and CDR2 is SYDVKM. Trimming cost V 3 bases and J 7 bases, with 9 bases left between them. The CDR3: CASSFPGNGELFF. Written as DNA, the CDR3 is TGTGCCAGCAGTTTCCCGGGTAACGGGGAGCTGTTTTTT. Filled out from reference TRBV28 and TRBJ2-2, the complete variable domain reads DVKVTQSSRYLVKRTGEKVFLECVQDMDHENMFWYRQDPGLGLRLIYFSYDVKMKEKGDIPEGYSVSREKKERFSLILESASTNQTSMYLCASSFPGNGELFFGEGSRLTVL.

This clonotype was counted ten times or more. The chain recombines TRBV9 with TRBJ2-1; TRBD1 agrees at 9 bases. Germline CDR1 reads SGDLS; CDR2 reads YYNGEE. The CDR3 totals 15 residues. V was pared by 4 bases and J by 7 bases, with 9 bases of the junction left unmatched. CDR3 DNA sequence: TGTGCCAGCAGCTTGACAGGGGGGCCTAGAAATGAGCAGTTCTTC. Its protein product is CASSLTGGPRNEQFF.

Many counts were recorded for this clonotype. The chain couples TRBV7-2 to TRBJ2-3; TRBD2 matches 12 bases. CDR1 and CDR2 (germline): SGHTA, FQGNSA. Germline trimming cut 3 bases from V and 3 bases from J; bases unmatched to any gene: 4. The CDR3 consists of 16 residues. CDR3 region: CASSFASGRGTDTQYF. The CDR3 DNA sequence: TGTGCCAGCAGCTTCGCTAGCGGGAGGGGGACAGATACGCAGTATTTT. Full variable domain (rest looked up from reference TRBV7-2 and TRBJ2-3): GAGVSQSPSNKVTEKGKDVELRCDPISGHTALYWYRQSLGQGLEFLIYFQGNSAPDKSGLPSDRFSAERTGGSVSTLTIQRTQQEDSAVYLCASSFASGRGTDTQYFGPGTRLTVL.

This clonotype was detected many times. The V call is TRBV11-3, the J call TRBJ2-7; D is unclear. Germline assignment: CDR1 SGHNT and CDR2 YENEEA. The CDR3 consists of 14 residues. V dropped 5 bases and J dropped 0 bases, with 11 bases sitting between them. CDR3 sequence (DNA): TGTGCCAGCAGCCCCCACCCCAGCTCCTACGAGCAGTACTTC. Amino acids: CASSPHPSSYEQYF. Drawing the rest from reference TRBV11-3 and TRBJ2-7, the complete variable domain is EAGVVQSPRYKIIEKKQPVAFWCNPISGHNTLYWYLQNLGQGPELLIRYENEEAVDDSQLPKDRFSAERLKGVDSTLKIQPAELGDSAVYLCASSPHPSSYEQYFGPGTRLTVT.

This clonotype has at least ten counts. The CDR3 loop reads CASSLSLGGRGTAKAGANVLTF. The DNA for the CDR3 is TGTGCCAGCAGTTTGTCTCTCGGGGGTCGGGGGACAGCAAAAGCTGGGGCCAACGTCCTGACTTTC. The chain links TRBV12-3 or TRBV12-4 to TRBJ2-6, with D tentatively TRBD1 (7 bases). CDR3 length equals 22 residues. V was shortened by 3 bases and J by 2 bases, with 29 bases between the two germline ends.

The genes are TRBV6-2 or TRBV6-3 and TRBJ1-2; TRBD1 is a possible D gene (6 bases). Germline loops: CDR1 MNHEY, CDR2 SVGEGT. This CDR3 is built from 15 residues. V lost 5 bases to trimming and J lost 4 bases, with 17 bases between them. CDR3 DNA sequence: TGTGCCAGCAGTCCTACTGGCAGACAGGCCTATGGCTACACCTTC. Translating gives CASSPTGRQAYGYTF.

The CDR3 is CASSFLGQETQYF. In DNA form, the CDR3 reads TGCGCCAGCAGCTTCCTAGGGCAAGAGACCCAGTACTTC. The V gene is TRBV5-1, the J gene TRBJ2-5; the D is unclear. The V gene's germline CDR1 is SGHRS and CDR2 YFSETQ. V lost 2 bases and J 2 bases, leaving 7 bases between the germline ends. The CDR3 is made up of 13 amino acids.

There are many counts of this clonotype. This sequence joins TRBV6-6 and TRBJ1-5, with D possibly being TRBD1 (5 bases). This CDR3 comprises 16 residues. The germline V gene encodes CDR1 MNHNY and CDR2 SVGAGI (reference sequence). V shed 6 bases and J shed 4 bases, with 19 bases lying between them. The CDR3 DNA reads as TGTGCCAGCAGAAATTCACTCGGGGGTGGAAATCAGCCCCAGCATTTT. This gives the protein CASRNSLGGGNQPQHF.

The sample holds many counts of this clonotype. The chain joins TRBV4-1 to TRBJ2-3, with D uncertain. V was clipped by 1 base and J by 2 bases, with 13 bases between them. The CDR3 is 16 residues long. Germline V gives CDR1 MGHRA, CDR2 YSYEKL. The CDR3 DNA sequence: TGCGCCAGCAGCCAAGGAGTAGGCGGAAACACAGATACGCAGTATTTT. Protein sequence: CASSQGVGGNTDTQYF.

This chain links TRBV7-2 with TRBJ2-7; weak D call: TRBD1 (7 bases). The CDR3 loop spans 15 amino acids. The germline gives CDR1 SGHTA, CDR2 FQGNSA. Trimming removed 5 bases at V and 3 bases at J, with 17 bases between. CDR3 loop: CASSTRQGGGYEQYF. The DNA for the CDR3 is TGTGCCAGCAGCACCCGACAGGGAGGAGGCTACGAGCAGTACTTC.

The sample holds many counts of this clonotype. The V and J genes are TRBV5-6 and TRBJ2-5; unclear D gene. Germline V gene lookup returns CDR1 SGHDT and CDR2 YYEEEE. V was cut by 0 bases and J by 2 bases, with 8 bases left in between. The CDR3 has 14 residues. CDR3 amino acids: CASSLEWLQETQYF. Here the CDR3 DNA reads TGTGCCAGCAGCTTGGAGTGGCTTCAAGAGACCCAGTACTTC. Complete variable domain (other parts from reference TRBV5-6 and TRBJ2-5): DAGVTQSPTHLIKTRGQQVTLRCSPKSGHDTVSWYQQALGQGPQFIFQYYEEEERQRGNFPDRFSGHQFPNYSSELNVNALLLGDSALYLCASSLEWLQETQYFGPGTRLLVL.

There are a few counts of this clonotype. The CDR3 region has the DNA TGTGCCAGCAGCCACGGATGGGAGCCCTCCTACAATGAGCAGTTCTTC. It codes for CASSHGWEPSYNEQFF. The J gene is TRBJ2-1, the V gene TRBV14, with D possibly matching TRBD2 (5 bases). The V and J ends lost 3 bases and 0 bases respectively, with 12 bases between them. The CDR3 contains 16 residues. Germline CDR1 is SGHDN and CDR2 is FVKESK. Filled out from reference TRBV14 and TRBJ2-1, the complete variable domain reads EAGVTQFPSHSVIEKGQTVTLRCDPISGHDNLYWYRRVMGKEIKFLLHFVKESKQDESGMPNNRFLAERTGGTYSTLKVQPAELEDSGVYFCASSHGWEPSYNEQFFGPGTRLTVL.

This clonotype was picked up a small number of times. Here the CDR3 reads CASSPSGFHEQYF. The CDR3 region has the DNA TGTGCCAGCAGTCCCTCAGGGTTCCACGAGCAGTACTTC. This chain joins TRBV6-1 and TRBJ2-7; D perhaps matches TRBD1 (5 bases). V lost 5 bases and J 5 bases, leaving 13 bases between the germline ends. The CDR3 is made up of 13 amino acids. Germline CDR1 MNHNS, CDR2 SASEGT.